The rows below give T cell receptor beta chains drawn from one sample of a study of T cells in localized non-small cell lung cancer. This table comes from immunoSEQ multiplex PCR, and its TCRdb copy is limited to in-frame clones, with some not included. The table records 78,000 or so clones, roughly 81% of them present only once. Source: peripheral blood, taken before any cancer treatment. These receptors all come from a man between 40 and 69 years old with stage I lung adenocarcinoma. Each CDR3 is given with its conserved first and last residue. The D gene is left open where the match is weak. Size tells how often a clone was seen (once, few, many) or the class of an expanded clone, and some rows leave it out.

size: few
V: TRBV7-8
D: TRBD1
J: TRBJ2-3
DNA: TGTGCCAGCAGCTTTTACAGGGGGCTGGGTGGCACAGATACGCAGTATTTT
CDR3: CASSFYRGLGGTDTQYF

size: .
V: TRBV27
D: TRBD2
J: TRBJ2-5
DNA: TGTGCCAGCAGCCTTTCGGGGGGGACGAGGTATAACCAAGAGACCCAGTACTTC
CDR3: CASSLSGGTRYNQETQYF

size: .
V: TRBV18
D: .
J: TRBJ2-7
DNA: TGTGCCAGCTCACTTTGGACCGATACCTACGAGCAGTACTTC
CDR3: CASSLWTDTYEQYF

size: once
V: TRBV10-3
D: TRBD2
J: TRBJ2-3
DNA: TGTGCCATCAGTGAGTACGCGGGAGTCACAGATACGCAGTATTTT
CDR3: CAISEYAGVTDTQYF

size: .
V: TRBV2
D: TRBD1
J: TRBJ2-7
DNA: TGTGCCAGCAGTCCTACAGGGGCGGGCTACGAGCAGTACTTC
CDR3: CASSPTGAGYEQYF

size: .
V: TRBV18
D: .
J: TRBJ2-5
DNA: TGTGCCAGCTCACCAAGGACAGTTCAAGAGACCCAGTACTTC
CDR3: CASSPRTVQETQYF

size: .
V: TRBV29-1
D: .
J: TRBJ1-2
DNA: TGCAGCGTAGGACTAACGACAGGTGTTTACAATGGCTACACCTTC
CDR3: CSVGLTTGVYNGYTF

size: .
V: TRBV19
D: .
J: TRBJ2-3
DNA: TGTGCCAGTAGTATAGGGGGCCTGGTTAGGGATACGCAGTATTTT
CDR3: CASSIGGLVRDTQYF

size: .
V: TRBV19
D: .
J: TRBJ1-2
DNA: TGTGCCAGTAGTGCGACAAGAACATCGAACGGCTACACCTTC
CDR3: CASSATRTSNGYTF

size: .
V: TRBV5-6
D: .
J: TRBJ2-3
DNA: TGTGCCAGCAGCTTGGAGAAGGGCGGGAGCACAGATACGCAGTATTTT
CDR3: CASSLEKGGSTDTQYF

size: .
V: TRBV5-4
D: .
J: TRBJ1-2
DNA: TGTGCCAGCAGCCCGGAACAGCGACGGAGCGGCTATGGCTACACCTTC
CDR3: CASSPEQRRSGYGYTF

size: .
V: TRBV5-1
D: TRBD2
J: TRBJ2-5
DNA: TGCGCCAGCAGCATAGGACTAGCAGAGACCCAGTACTTC
CDR3: CASSIGLAETQYF

size: .
V: TRBV2
D: TRBD1
J: TRBJ1-2
DNA: TGTGCCAGGACGACAGGGAAAGATGGCTACACCTTC
CDR3: CARTTGKDGYTF

size: .
V: TRBV6-1
D: TRBD2
J: TRBJ2-1
DNA: TGTGCCAGCAGTGCCCCCTCAGGACTAGCGGGCGCAAATGAGCAGTTCTTC
CDR3: CASSAPSGLAGANEQFF

size: .
V: TRBV19
D: .
J: TRBJ2-7
DNA: TGTGCCAGTGCCATCACCCCCTACGAGCAGTACTTC
CDR3: CASAITPYEQYF

size: .
V: TRBV7-9
D: TRBD1
J: TRBJ1-1
DNA: TGTGCCAGCAGCCGACGGCAGGGGGCGAGCCTGGTTGTGAACACTGAAGCTTTCTTT
CDR3: CASSRRQGASLVVNTEAFF

size: .
V: TRBV6-5
D: .
J: TRBJ2-7
DNA: TGTGCCAGCACCAACGGTAGGGCTACGGTGCAGCAGTACTTC
CDR3: CASTNGRATVQQYF

size: .
V: TRBV19
D: .
J: TRBJ1-5
DNA: TGTGCCAGTAGTACGCTGGACGGATTTTATCAGCCCCAGCATTTT
CDR3: CASSTLDGFYQPQHF

size: .
V: TRBV18
D: .
J: TRBJ2-6
DNA: TGTGCCAGCTCACCACCGGGGGGATCGTTCAACGTCCTGACTTTC
CDR3: CASSPPGGSFNVLTF

size: .
V: TRBV29-1
D: .
J: TRBJ1-2
DNA: TGCAGCGGGCGATTCGGGATGGGCTATGGCTACACCTTC
CDR3: CSGRFGMGYGYTF

size: few
V: TRBV2
D: TRBD1
J: TRBJ1-2
DNA: TGTGCCAGGAGACAGGGCCTCGGGGGCTACACCTTC
CDR3: CARRQGLGGYTF

size: once
V: TRBV14
D: TRBD2
J: TRBJ2-3
DNA: TGTGCCAGCAGCCAAGGACTAGCTGGCGATACGCAGTATTTT
CDR3: CASSQGLAGDTQYF

size: .
V: TRBV7-6
D: .
J: TRBJ1-3
DNA: TGTGCCAGCAGCCCTGGACAGCCGAGCTCTGGAAACACCATATATTTT
CDR3: CASSPGQPSSGNTIYF

size: .
V: TRBV7-3
D: .
J: TRBJ2-3
DNA: TGTGCCAGCAGCTTGGTCGGGAGTACAGATACGCAGTATTTT
CDR3: CASSLVGSTDTQYF

size: .
V: TRBV29-1
D: .
J: TRBJ1-1
DNA: TGCAGCGTTGCGGGGGGATGGAACACTGAAGCTTTCTTT
CDR3: CSVAGGWNTEAFF

size: .
V: TRBV5-1
D: .
J: TRBJ1-4
DNA: TGCGCCAGCAGCTTCGATACAACTAATGAAAAACTGTTTTTT
CDR3: CASSFDTTNEKLFF

size: few
V: TRBV6-1
D: .
J: TRBJ2-2
DNA: TGTGCCAGCTTGGAGGGCAGGGTCACCGGGGAGCTGTTTTTT
CDR3: CASLEGRVTGELFF

size: .
V: TRBV29-1
D: .
J: TRBJ2-1
DNA: TGCAGCGTTGATAGGGGGGCGAGTTACAATGAGCAGTTCTTC
CDR3: CSVDRGASYNEQFF

size: once
V: TRBV4-2
D: .
J: TRBJ2-6
DNA: TGTGCCAGCAGCCAAGATCAGGGCGCTGGGGCCAACGTCCTGACTTTC
CDR3: CASSQDQGAGANVLTF

size: .
V: TRBV5-6
D: .
J: TRBJ1-3
DNA: TGTGCCAGCAGCTTGATGGGGCCTGGAAACACCATATATTTT
CDR3: CASSLMGPGNTIYF

size: once
V: TRBV27
D: .
J: TRBJ1-2
DNA: TGTGCCAGCAGTCTCACCGGGGGCGGGGTCTGGGCCTATGGCTACACCTTC
CDR3: CASSLTGGGVWAYGYTF

size: .
V: TRBV19
D: TRBD2
J: TRBJ2-5
DNA: TGTGCCAGTAAGGACCCAGCGGGGGCCTCCCAAGAGACCCAGTACTTC
CDR3: CASKDPAGASQETQYF

size: .
V: TRBV6-6
D: .
J: TRBJ2-3
DNA: TGTGCCAGCAGCACGACTAGTAGCACGCAGTATTTT
CDR3: CASSTTSSTQYF

size: .
V: TRBV5-1
D: .
J: TRBJ1-4
DNA: TGCGCCAGCAGCTCTGGAGTCATAGGTAATGAAAAACTGTTTTTT
CDR3: CASSSGVIGNEKLFF

size: .
V: TRBV28
D: .
J: TRBJ2-4
DNA: TGTGCCAGCAGTTCGAATCGGAGGACCGAACTAGCCAAAAACATTCAGTACTTC
CDR3: CASSSNRRTELAKNIQYF

size: .
V: TRBV14
D: .
J: TRBJ1-1
DNA: TGTGCCAGCAGCCATCAGGGTTTGGGCACTGAAGCTTTCTTT
CDR3: CASSHQGLGTEAFF

size: .
V: TRBV5-6
D: TRBD2
J: TRBJ2-1
DNA: TGTGCCAGCAGCGGAGCGGGGACCTCCTACAATGAGCAGTTCTTC
CDR3: CASSGAGTSYNEQFF

size: .
V: TRBV7-2
D: TRBD1
J: TRBJ1-2
DNA: TGTGCCAGCACCATTGGGACAGGGGGTTGGTATGGCTACACCTTC
CDR3: CASTIGTGGWYGYTF

size: .
V: TRBV9
D: TRBD1
J: TRBJ2-3
DNA: TGTGCCAGCAGCCCAGCGGACAGGGACACAGATACGCAGTATTTT
CDR3: CASSPADRDTDTQYF

size: .
V: TRBV7-2
D: TRBD1
J: TRBJ2-7
DNA: TGTGCCAGCAGCTTACCCTACAGGGGGGTACAGAACGAGCAGTACTTC
CDR3: CASSLPYRGVQNEQYF

size: .
V: TRBV11-1
D: TRBD1
J: TRBJ2-3
DNA: TGTGCCAGCAGCTTAGTCGACCGGACAGGATTCGATACGCAGTATTTT
CDR3: CASSLVDRTGFDTQYF

size: .
V: TRBV19
D: .
J: TRBJ2-7
DNA: TGTGCCAGTAGTATAAAGGGGGGCGAGCAGTACTTC
CDR3: CASSIKGGEQYF

size: .
V: TRBV5-6
D: .
J: TRBJ2-7
DNA: TGTGCCAGCAGCTTGACAGGGTTCTCCTACGAGCAGTACTTC
CDR3: CASSLTGFSYEQYF

size: .
V: TRBV7-9
D: .
J: TRBJ1-4
DNA: TGTGCCAGCAGCTCGCAGGGGCTCGGGGAAAAACTGTTTTTT
CDR3: CASSSQGLGEKLFF

size: .
V: TRBV6-5
D: .
J: TRBJ1-5
DNA: TGTGCCAGCAGTGGACGGACAGCGATCAATCAGCCCCAGCATTTT
CDR3: CASSGRTAINQPQHF

size: .
V: TRBV9
D: TRBD1
J: TRBJ2-3
DNA: TGTGCCAGCAGCGTAGACACAGGGGCAGGAGATACGCAGTATTTT
CDR3: CASSVDTGAGDTQYF

size: .
V: TRBV15
D: .
J: TRBJ2-7
DNA: TGTGCCACCAGCAGAAGGGATCTAGTATCCGAGCAGTACTTC
CDR3: CATSRRDLVSEQYF

size: .
V: TRBV5-1
D: TRBD2
J: TRBJ2-7
DNA: TGCGCCAGCAGCCGTAGACTAGCGGGGGACCCCTACGAGCAGTACTTC
CDR3: CASSRRLAGDPYEQYF

size: .
V: TRBV18
D: .
J: TRBJ2-7
DNA: TGTGCCAGCTCACTCCGACAGTCTAGATCCTACGAGCAGTACTTC
CDR3: CASSLRQSRSYEQYF

size: few
V: TRBV5-1
D: .
J: TRBJ2-7
DNA: TGCGCCAGCAGCTTGGTTGGGGACTACGAGCAGTACTTC
CDR3: CASSLVGDYEQYF

size: .
V: TRBV7-2
D: .
J: TRBJ2-1
DNA: TGTGCCAGCAGGGGGGGCGGAACCTACAATGAGCAGTTCTTC
CDR3: CASRGGGTYNEQFF

size: .
V: TRBV2
D: TRBD2
J: TRBJ2-6
DNA: TGTGCCAGCAGTCTAGCGGGGTCCTCTGGGGCCAACGTCCTGACTTTC
CDR3: CASSLAGSSGANVLTF